This entry lists 8 T cell receptor beta chains sequenced from one sample in a study of vaccination and CD4 T cells after COVID-19. Specified treatment: roughly 11-day PBMC culture with coronavirus spike peptide pools or control peptides (ViraFEST assay). No antigens are known for them. Sequence data for DNA of cultured CD4+ T cells were generated by the Oncomine TCR Beta short-read assay. TCRdb passed the PCR reads through MiXCR, listing each CDR3 protein once. Among 10,000 to 13,000 distinct CDR3 sequences listed, around 59% were seen once. The sample was CD4+ T cells from blood, cultured in vitro. The receptors stem from a human donor who had recovered from COVID-19.

This clonotype was observed a few times. The genes are TRBV7-9 and TRBJ2-5; 8 positions match TRBD1. The V and J ends lost 3 bases and 4 bases, in that order; junction bases with no gene match: 1. The CDR3 spans 13 residues. The germline gives CDR1 SEHNR, CDR2 FQNEAQ (reference sequence). The chain's CDR3 is CASSFRGRETQYF. Here the CDR3 DNA reads TGTGCCAGCAGCTTCAGGGGGCGAGAGACCCAGTACTTC.

V is TRBV7-3 and J is TRBJ2-5, with D possibly being TRBD1 (6 bases). V gave up 0 bases and J gave up 1 base, with 6 bases separating them. This CDR3 is built from 14 residues. Germline CDR1 and CDR2: SGHTA and FQGTGA. In DNA form, the CDR3 reads TGTGCCAGCAGCTTAACAGGGGGCCAAGAGACCCAGTACTTC. Translating gives CASSLTGGQETQYF.

The gene calls are TRBV25-1 and TRBJ2-7, with D unclear. CDR1 MGHDK and CDR2 SYGVNS come from the germline V gene. The CDR3 spans 14 residues. Trimming cost V 4 bases and J 4 bases, with 14 bases left between them. The CDR3: CASSGQMSRYEQYF. The CDR3 nucleotides are TGTGCCAGCAGTGGACAAATGAGTAGATACGAGCAGTACTTC.

The rearrangement uses TRBV4-2 and TRBJ1-6; D is undetermined. Trimming pared 1 base from V and 0 bases from J, leaving 10 bases between. CDR1 and CDR2 from the germline V gene are LGHNA and YNFKEQ. The CDR3 sequence is 17 residues long. The CDR3 region has the DNA TGTGCCAGCAGCCAAGGATCTAGTAGCTCCTATAATTCACCCCTCCACTTT. Encoded protein: CASSQGSSSSYNSPLHF.

The V gene is TRBV27, the J gene TRBJ2-2; D unresolved. V dropped 7 bases and J dropped 6 bases, with 15 bases sitting between them. This CDR3 comprises 14 residues. Germline CDR1 and CDR2: MNHEY and SMNVEV (reference sequence). The CDR3 loop reads CASKDGRFPGELFF. The CDR3 nucleotides are TGTGCCAGCAAGGACGGACGATTTCCCGGGGAGCTGTTTTTT.

In its sample, this clonotype was seen a few times. CDR3 DNA: TGTGCCAGCAGCTCACTATCCTTGGAGCAGTACTTC. As protein: CASSSLSLEQYF. The chain links TRBV6-1 to TRBJ2-7; D remains unclear. V gave up 6 bases and J gave up 7 bases, with 13 bases separating them. This CDR3 spans 12 amino acids. In germline, CDR1 is MNHNS, CDR2 SASEGT.

The chain couples TRBV7-9 to TRBJ1-2; 10 nucleotides line up with TRBD1. The germline V gene has CDR1 SEHNR and CDR2 FQNEAQ (reference sequence). The CDR3 has 15 residues. V dropped 6 bases and J dropped 7; count of bases not matched to a gene: 11. CDR3 in DNA: TGTGCCAGCAGTTATGGGACAGGGGAATTGTCTGGCTACACCTTC. Protein product: CASSYGTGELSGYTF.

The chain recombines TRBV27 with TRBJ1-4; no firm D call. The V gene lost 7 bases and the J gene lost 10 bases, with 19 bases spanning the gap. This CDR3 spans 14 amino acids. The V gene's germline CDR1 is MNHEY and CDR2 SMNVEV (reference sequence). CDR3 DNA: TGTGCCAGCACCGAGGGCCCCCGATTGGGAAAACTGTTTTTT. This encodes CASTEGPRLGKLFF.